At least ten counts were recorded for the clone carrying this T cell receptor beta chain. The target antigen is unknown. This sample is part of a study of CD8+CD57+ T cells in acquired aplastic anemia. Background on the study: Sorting CD4+ and CD8+ cells gave DNA averaging approximately 3 ug. About 10 million reads were obtained on average for healthy donor CD4+ cells. General study points: About 29 shared CD8+ CDR3s appeared highly expressed within patients' immunodominant clones. Patients showed no significant difference from controls in CD8+ Simpson's diversity.

TCR beta VDJ and CDR3 profiles were obtained from a genomic DNA template. TCRdb fed the reads into MiXCR, producing one record per CDR3 protein. The table lists 100,000 to 120,000 distinct CDR3 sequences, 40% to 65% of them singletons, with 30% to 35% in the top ten. This CDR3 is built from 13 residues. Germline CDR1 is SQVTM and CDR2 is ANQGSEA. V was clipped by 7 bases and J by 4 bases; unmatched bases: 7. The chain links TRBV29-1 to TRBJ2-1; 7 bases match TRBD1. The sample taken for sequencing was sorted CD4+, CD8+, or CD8+CD57+ T cells (not recorded which) from PBMCs. This receptor was identified in a human donor in good health, serving as a control. The CDR3 loop is CSAGTALYNEQFF. CDR3 DNA: TGCAGCGCTGGGACAGCCTTATACAATGAGCAGTTCTTC.